The 8 T cell receptor beta chains below come from one sample, sequenced in a study of shared clonotypes between healthy human individuals. Using immunoSEQ multiplex PCR, the repertoire was profiled, and TCRdb retains in-frame clones only, with some absent. The repertoire holds about 1.1 million clones, with 70% to 80% as singletons. Sequencing used memory CD4+ T cells from PBMCs. Subset described: CD45RA-negative fraction. Every receptor here comes from a man aged 18 to 30 in good health. Some clones in this sample may be carry-over from other donors' samples.

The chain combines TRBV5-1 with TRBJ2-2; 12 positions match TRBD1. The CDR3 runs to 18 residues. Germline loops: CDR1 SGHRS, CDR2 YFSETQ. The J segment lost 3 bases and the V segment lost 1 base, leaving 7 bases of the junction unmatched. In DNA, the CDR3 is TGCGCCAGCAGCTTGCTGGTCGGGACAGGGGGCTACACCGGGGAGCTGTTTTTT. Its protein is CASSLLVGTGGYTGELFF.

This rearrangement joins TRBV5-1 to TRBJ2-1, with TRBD2 identical over 8 bases. The V gene end was trimmed by 1 base and the J gene end by 4 bases; junction bases not matched to a gene: 7. The CDR3 has 16 amino acids. The germline gives CDR1 SGHRS, CDR2 YFSETQ. This CDR3 is CASSLSGSGYYNEQFF. The CDR3, as DNA: TGCGCCAGCAGCTTGAGCGGGAGCGGGTATTACAATGAGCAGTTCTTC. The full variable domain, completed using reference TRBV5-1 and TRBJ2-1, is KAGVTQTPRYLIKTRGQQVTLSCSPISGHRSVSWYQQTPGQGLQFLFEYFSETQRNKGNFPGRFSGRQFSNSRSEMNVSTLELGDSALYLCASSLSGSGYYNEQFFGPGTRLTVL.

This clone appeared a few times. V usage is TRBV5-1 and J usage is TRBJ1-5; D perhaps matches TRBD1 (6 bases). The CDR3 runs to 13 residues. The germline CDR1 and CDR2 sequences are SGHRS and YFSETQ. The V end lost 4 bases, the J end lost 5 bases, and 10 bases lay between the germline ends. The CDR3 here is CASSENRDQPQHF. Written as DNA, the CDR3 is TGCGCCAGCAGCGAGAACAGGGATCAGCCCCAGCATTTT. Full variable domain (rest looked up from reference TRBV5-1 and TRBJ1-5): KAGVTQTPRYLIKTRGQQVTLSCSPISGHRSVSWYQQTPGQGLQFLFEYFSETQRNKGNFPGRFSGRQFSNSRSEMNVSTLELGDSALYLCASSENRDQPQHFGDGTRLSIL.

The table lists this clone with a few counts. The CDR3: CASSLAPRGRQLFF. The CDR3 nucleotides read TGTGCCAGCAGCTTAGCCCCCAGGGGGCGACAGCTGTTTTTT. The chain links TRBV7-9 to TRBJ2-2, with 8 bases lining up with TRBD1. The CDR3 totals 14 residues. The germline V gene has CDR1 SEHNR and CDR2 FQNEAQ (reference sequence). V trimming: 0 bases; J trimming: 12 bases; junction bases outside the gene matches: 6.

This sequence joins TRBV6-1 and TRBJ2-1, with TRBD2 matching over 13 bases. Trimming at V came to 3 bases and at J to 8 bases, leaving 7 bases not matched to a gene. CDR3 length: 16 amino acids. Germline assignment: CDR1 MNHNS and CDR2 SASEGT. The CDR3 coding sequence is TGTGCCAGCAGTGACCCACTAGCGGGAGGGCCATATGAGCAGTTCTTC. Translation gives CASSDPLAGGPYEQFF.

The V and J genes are TRBV5-4 and TRBJ1-3; D possibly corresponds to TRBD1 (5 bases). CDR3 length: 14 amino acids. Germline V CDR1 and CDR2: SGHNT, YYREEE (reference sequence). The V end lost 4 bases, the J end lost 4 bases, and 12 bases lay between the germline ends. CDR3 region: CASSGDGEGNTIYF. DNA for the CDR3: TGTGCCAGCAGCGGGGACGGGGAAGGAAACACCATATATTTT.

The CDR3 region has the DNA TGTGCCAGCACCCCCGGGACAGGGGGCGTTGAAAAACTGTTTTTT. It yields the protein CASTPGTGGVEKLFF. The rearrangement joins TRBV2 to TRBJ1-4, with TRBD1 identical over 12 bases. The germline V gene has CDR1 SNHLY and CDR2 FYNNEI. There are 15 residues in the CDR3. V shed 7 bases, J shed 7 bases, and the junction held 7 bases outside the gene matches.

The CDR3 region is CASSLDLNQPQHF. The CDR3 DNA is TGTGCCAGCTCACTGGACCTCAATCAGCCCCAGCATTTT. The chain joins TRBV18 to TRBJ1-5; no definite D call. The CDR3 consists of 13 residues. V lost 4 bases and J 3 bases, leaving 7 bases between the germline ends. Germline lookup yields CDR1 KGHSH and CDR2 LQKENI.